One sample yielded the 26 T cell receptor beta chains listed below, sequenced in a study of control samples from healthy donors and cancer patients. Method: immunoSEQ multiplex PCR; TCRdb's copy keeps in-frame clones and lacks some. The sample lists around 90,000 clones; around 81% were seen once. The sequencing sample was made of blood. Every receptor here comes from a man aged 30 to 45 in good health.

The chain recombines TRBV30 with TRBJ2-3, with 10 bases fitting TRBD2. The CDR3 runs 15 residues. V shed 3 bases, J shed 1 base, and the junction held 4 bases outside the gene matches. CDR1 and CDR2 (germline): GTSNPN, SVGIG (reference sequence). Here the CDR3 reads CAWSLAGAGTDTQYF. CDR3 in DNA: TGTGCCTGGAGCCTAGCGGGGGCCGGCACAGATACGCAGTATTTT.

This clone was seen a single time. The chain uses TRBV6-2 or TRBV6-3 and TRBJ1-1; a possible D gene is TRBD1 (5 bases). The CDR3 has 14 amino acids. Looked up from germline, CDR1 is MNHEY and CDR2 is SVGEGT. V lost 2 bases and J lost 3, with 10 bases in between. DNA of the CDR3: TGTGCCAGCAGTTACGGGGGGTACTACACTGAAGCTTTCTTT. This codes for CASSYGGYYTEAFF.

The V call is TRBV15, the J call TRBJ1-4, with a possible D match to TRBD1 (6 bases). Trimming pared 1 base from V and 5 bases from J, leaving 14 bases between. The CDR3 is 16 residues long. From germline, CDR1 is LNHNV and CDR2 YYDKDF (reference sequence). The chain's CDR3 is CATSRGVGGWNEKLFF. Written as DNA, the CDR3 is TGTGCCACCAGCAGAGGTGTGGGGGGCTGGAATGAAAAACTGTTTTTT. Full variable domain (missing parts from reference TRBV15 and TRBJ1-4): DAMVIQNPRYQVTQFGKPVTLSCSQTLNHNVMYWYQQKSSQAPKLLFHYYDKDFNNEADTPDNFQSRRPNTSFCFLDIRSPGLGDTAMYLCATSRGVGGWNEKLFFGSGTQLSVL.

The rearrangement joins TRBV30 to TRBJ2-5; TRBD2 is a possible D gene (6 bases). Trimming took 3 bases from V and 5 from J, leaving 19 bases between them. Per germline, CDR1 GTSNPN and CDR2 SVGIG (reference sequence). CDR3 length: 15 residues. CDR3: CAWSQGTSSGETQYF. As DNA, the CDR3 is TGTGCCTGGAGCCAAGGAACTAGCTCGGGGGAGACCCAGTACTTC.

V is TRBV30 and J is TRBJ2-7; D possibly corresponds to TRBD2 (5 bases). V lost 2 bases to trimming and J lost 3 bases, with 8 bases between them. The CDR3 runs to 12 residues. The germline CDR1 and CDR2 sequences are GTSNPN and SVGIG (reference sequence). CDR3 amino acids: CAWSTGFYEQYF. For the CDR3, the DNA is TGTGCCTGGAGTACGGGATTCTACGAGCAGTACTTC.

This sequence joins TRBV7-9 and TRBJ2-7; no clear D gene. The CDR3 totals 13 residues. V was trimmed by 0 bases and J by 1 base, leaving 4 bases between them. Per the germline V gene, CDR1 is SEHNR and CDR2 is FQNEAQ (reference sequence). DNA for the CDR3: TGTGCCAGCAGCTTAGCGCAGTCCTACGAGCAGTACTTC. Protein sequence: CASSLAQSYEQYF.

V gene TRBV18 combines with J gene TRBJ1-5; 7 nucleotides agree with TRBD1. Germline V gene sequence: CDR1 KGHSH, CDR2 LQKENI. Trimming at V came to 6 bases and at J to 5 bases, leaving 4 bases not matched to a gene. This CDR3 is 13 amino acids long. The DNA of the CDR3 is TGTGCCAGCTCGGCAGACAGGGATCAGCCCCAGCATTTT. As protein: CASSADRDQPQHF.

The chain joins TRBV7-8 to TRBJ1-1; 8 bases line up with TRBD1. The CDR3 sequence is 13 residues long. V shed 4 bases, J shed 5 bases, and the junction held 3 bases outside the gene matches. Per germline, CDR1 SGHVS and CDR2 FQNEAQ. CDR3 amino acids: CASSSTGATEAFF. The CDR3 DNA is TGTGCCAGCAGCTCGACAGGGGCGACTGAAGCTTTCTTT.

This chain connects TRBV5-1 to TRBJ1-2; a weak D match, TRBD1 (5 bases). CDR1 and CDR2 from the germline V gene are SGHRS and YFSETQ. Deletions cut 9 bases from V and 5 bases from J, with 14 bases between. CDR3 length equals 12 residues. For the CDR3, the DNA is TGCGCCACCACCGACGGGGGGTATGGCTACACCTTC. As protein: CATTDGGYGYTF.

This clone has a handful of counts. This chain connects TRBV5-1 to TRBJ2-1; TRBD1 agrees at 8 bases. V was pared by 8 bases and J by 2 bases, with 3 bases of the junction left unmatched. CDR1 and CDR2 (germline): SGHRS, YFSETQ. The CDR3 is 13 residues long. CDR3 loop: CARRTGTYNEQFF. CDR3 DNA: TGCGCCAGAAGGACAGGGACCTACAATGAGCAGTTCTTC.

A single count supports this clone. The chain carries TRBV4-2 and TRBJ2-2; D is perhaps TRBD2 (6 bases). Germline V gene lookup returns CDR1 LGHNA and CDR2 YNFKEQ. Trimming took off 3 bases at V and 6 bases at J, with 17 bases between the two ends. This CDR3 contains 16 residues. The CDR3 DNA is TGTGCCAGCAGCCACCGGGACTTCCCAATCGCCGGGGAGCTGTTTTTT. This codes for CASSHRDFPIAGELFF.

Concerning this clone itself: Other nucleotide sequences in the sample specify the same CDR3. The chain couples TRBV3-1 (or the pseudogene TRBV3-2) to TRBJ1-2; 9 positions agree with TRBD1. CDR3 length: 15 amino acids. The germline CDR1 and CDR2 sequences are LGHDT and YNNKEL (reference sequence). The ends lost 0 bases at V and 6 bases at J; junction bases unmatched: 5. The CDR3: CASSQELGTGNGYTF. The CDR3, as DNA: TGTGCCAGCAGCCAAGAACTCGGGACAGGGAATGGCTACACCTTC.

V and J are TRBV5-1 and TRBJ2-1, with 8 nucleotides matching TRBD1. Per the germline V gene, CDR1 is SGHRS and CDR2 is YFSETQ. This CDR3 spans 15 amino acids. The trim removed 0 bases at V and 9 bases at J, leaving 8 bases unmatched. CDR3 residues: CASSLARQGAGEQFF. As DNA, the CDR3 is TGCGCCAGCAGCTTGGCACGCCAGGGGGCGGGTGAGCAGTTCTTC. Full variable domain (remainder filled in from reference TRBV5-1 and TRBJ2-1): KAGVTQTPRYLIKTRGQQVTLSCSPISGHRSVSWYQQTPGQGLQFLFEYFSETQRNKGNFPGRFSGRQFSNSRSEMNVSTLELGDSALYLCASSLARQGAGEQFFGPGTRLTVL.

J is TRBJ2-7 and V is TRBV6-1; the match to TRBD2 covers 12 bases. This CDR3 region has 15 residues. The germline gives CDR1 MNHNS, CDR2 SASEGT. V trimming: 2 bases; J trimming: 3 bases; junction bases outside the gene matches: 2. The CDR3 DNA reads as TGTGCCAGCAGTGAAACTAGCGGGGGGAGCTACGAGCAGTACTTC. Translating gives CASSETSGGSYEQYF.

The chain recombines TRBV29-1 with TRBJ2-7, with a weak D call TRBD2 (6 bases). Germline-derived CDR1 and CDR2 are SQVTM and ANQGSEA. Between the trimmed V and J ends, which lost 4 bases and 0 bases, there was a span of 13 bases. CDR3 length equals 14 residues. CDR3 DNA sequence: TGCAGCGTTGTTTCGGCGGGGAGCTCCTACGAGCAGTACTTC. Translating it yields CSVVSAGSSYEQYF.

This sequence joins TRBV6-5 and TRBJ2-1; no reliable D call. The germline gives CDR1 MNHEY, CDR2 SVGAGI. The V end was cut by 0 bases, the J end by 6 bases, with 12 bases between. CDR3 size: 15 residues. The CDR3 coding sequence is TGTGCCAGCAGTTACTCGGGCAGCATGGCCAATGAGCAGTTCTTC. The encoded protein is CASSYSGSMANEQFF.

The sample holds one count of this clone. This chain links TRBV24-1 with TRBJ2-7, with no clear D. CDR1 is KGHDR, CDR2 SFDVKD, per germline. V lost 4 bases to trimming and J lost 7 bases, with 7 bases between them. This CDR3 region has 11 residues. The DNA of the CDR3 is TGTGCCACCAGTGACTTCTCTGAGCAGTACTTC. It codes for CATSDFSEQYF.

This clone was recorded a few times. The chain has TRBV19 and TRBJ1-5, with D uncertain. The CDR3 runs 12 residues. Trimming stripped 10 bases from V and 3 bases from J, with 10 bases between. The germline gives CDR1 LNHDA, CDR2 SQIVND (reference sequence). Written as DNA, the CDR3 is TGTGCCACGCGTGGGGTCAATCAGCCCCAGCATTTT. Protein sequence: CATRGVNQPQHF. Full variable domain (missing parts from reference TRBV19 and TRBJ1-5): DGGITQSPKYLFRKEGQNVTLSCEQNLNHDAMYWYRQDPGQGLRLIYYSQIVNDFQKGDIAEGYSVSREKKESFPLTVTSAQKNPTAFYLCATRGVNQPQHFGDGTRLSIL.

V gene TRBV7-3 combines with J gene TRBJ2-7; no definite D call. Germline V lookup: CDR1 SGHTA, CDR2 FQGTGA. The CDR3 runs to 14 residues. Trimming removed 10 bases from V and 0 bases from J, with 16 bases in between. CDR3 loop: CAIRNDGPSYEQYF. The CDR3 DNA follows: TGTGCCATACGAAACGACGGGCCCTCCTACGAGCAGTACTTC.

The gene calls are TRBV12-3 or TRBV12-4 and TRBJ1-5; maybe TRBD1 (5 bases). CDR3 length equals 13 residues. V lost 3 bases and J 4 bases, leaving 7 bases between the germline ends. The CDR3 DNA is TGTGCCAGCAGTTTTGGGGGGAATCAGCCCCAGCATTTT. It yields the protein CASSFGGNQPQHF.

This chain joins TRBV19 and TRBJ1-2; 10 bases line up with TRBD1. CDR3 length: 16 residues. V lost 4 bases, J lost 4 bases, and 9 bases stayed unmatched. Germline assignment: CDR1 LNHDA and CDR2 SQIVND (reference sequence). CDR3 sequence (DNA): TGTGCCAGTAGTAGGGACAGGGGCTCGGGGATCTATGGCTACACCTTC. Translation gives CASSRDRGSGIYGYTF.

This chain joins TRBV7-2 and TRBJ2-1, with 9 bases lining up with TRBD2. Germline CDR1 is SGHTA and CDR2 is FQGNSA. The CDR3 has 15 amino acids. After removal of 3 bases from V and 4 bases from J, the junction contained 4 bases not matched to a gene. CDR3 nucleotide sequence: TGTGCCAGCAGCTTGCGCGGGGGGGCTTACAATGAGCAGTTCTTC. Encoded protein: CASSLRGGAYNEQFF.

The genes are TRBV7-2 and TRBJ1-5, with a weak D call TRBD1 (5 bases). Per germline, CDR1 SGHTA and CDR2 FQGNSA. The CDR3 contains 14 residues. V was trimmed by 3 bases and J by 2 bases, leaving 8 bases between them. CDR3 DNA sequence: TGTGCCAGCAGCTTTTTGGGGGGCAATCAGCCCCAGCATTTT. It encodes CASSFLGGNQPQHF.

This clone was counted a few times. CDR3: CASSQDRWGENEKLFF. The CDR3 DNA reads as TGTGCCAGCAGCCAAGATCGGTGGGGGGAGAATGAAAAACTGTTTTTT. The V call is TRBV14, the J call TRBJ1-4; tentative D call: TRBD1 (5 bases). This CDR3 is built from 16 residues. V was trimmed by 0 bases and J by 5 bases, leaving 13 bases between them. Germline V gene lookup returns CDR1 SGHDN and CDR2 FVKESK.

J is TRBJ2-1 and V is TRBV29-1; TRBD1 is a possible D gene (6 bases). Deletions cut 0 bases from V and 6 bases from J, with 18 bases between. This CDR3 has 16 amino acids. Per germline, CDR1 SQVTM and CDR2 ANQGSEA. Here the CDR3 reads CSVEDPSRGISNEQFF. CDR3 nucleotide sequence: TGCAGCGTTGAAGATCCCTCTAGGGGGATCTCCAATGAGCAGTTCTTC.

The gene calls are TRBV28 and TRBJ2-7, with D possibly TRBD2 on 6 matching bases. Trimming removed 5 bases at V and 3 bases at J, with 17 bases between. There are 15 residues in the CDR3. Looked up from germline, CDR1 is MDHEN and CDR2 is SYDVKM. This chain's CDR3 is CASSPVGGVGYEQYF. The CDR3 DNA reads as TGTGCCAGCAGTCCGGTGGGGGGAGTGGGCTACGAGCAGTACTTC.